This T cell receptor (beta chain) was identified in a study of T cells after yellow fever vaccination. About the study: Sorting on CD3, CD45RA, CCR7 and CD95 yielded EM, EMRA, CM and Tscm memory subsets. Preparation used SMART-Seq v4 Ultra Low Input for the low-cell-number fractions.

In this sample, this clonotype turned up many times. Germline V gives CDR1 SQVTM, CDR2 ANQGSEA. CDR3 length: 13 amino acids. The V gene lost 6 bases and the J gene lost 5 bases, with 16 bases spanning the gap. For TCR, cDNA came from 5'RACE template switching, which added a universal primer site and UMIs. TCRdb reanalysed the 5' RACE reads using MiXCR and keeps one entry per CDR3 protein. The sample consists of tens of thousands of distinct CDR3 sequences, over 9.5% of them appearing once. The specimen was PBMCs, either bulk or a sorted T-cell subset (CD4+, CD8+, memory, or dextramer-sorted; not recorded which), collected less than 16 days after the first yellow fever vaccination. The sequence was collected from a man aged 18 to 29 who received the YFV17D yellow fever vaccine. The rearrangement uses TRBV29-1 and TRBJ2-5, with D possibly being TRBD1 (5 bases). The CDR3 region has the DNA TGCAGCGTCCCGGCAGGGCAGTTGGAGACCCAGTACTTC. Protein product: CSVPAGQLETQYF.